The 31 T cell receptor beta chains below all came from one sample that was sequenced in a study of CXCR3-negative and CXCR3-positive naive CD8 T cells. Libraries were UMI-labeled 5' RACE TRB cDNA. TCRdb re-called the 5' RACE reads, yielding one record per CDR3 amino acid sequence without DNA. Across about 98,000 distinct CDR3 sequences, the top ten clones capture roughly 0.99% of the sample. Overall study results and limits: Compared with CXCR3-negative naive cells, CXCR3-positive naive cells showed more hydrophobic TRB CDR3s.

What these receptors recognize is not known. Sequenced: naive CXCR3+ CD8+ T cells from blood. Subset: CD45RO-CCR7+CD27+CD95- naive CD8+ T cells expressing CXCR3 (TNR3+). The source is a human donor in good health. Some clones in this sample may be carry-over from other donors' samples.

The rearrangement uses TRBV12-3 or TRBV12-4 and TRBJ2-3; TCRdb calls TRBD1, which cannot be checked without DNA. The CDR3 runs 14 residues. CDR3 amino acids: CASSLGGGTDTQYF.

The chain combines TRBV27 with TRBJ1-2; TCRdb calls TRBD1, which cannot be checked without DNA. CDR1 is MNHEY and CDR2 is SMNVEV in the germline V gene (reference sequence). The CDR3 totals 13 residues. CDR3 loop: CASSLSQGGGYTF.

The gene calls are TRBV27 and TRBJ1-1; TCRdb designates TRBD1, a call that cannot be tested without DNA. This CDR3 comprises 16 residues. Germline CDR1 and CDR2: MNHEY and SMNVEV (reference sequence). The CDR3 sequence: CASSPWVTGLNTEAFF.

The V gene is TRBV7-6, the J gene TRBJ1-2; TCRdb's D gene call, TRBD1, goes unchecked for lack of DNA. Looked up from germline, CDR1 is SGHVS and CDR2 is FNYEAQ. The CDR3 consists of 13 residues. The CDR3: CASSLGQGDGYTF.

This chain connects TRBV29-1 to TRBJ2-7; TCRdb picks TRBD1, but there is no DNA to check that call. The CDR3 is made up of 15 amino acids. Germline lookup yields CDR1 SQVTM and CDR2 ANQGSEA. CDR3 loop: CSGTTQQGRTYEQYF.

The chain employs TRBV20-1 and TRBJ1-2; TCRdb indicates TRBD1, and absent DNA this call remains unverified. The CDR3 spans 15 residues. Germline CDR1 and CDR2: DFQATT and SNEGSKA (reference sequence). The chain's CDR3 is CSATFGGTTNYGYTF.

The V gene is TRBV12-3 or TRBV12-4, the J gene TRBJ2-1; without DNA, the TCRdb call of TRBD1 cannot be checked. CDR3 length equals 16 residues. CDR3 region: CASSLDGTGGINEQFF.

The chain links TRBV21-1 to TRBJ2-7; the D gene TCRdb calls, TRBD2, cannot be checked with no DNA. TRBV21-1 is a documented pseudogene. The CDR3 length is 19 residues. CDR3 loop: CASSKGEGTSGGVSYEQYF.

The chain links TRBV4-1 to TRBJ1-2. The CDR3 consists of 14 residues. From germline, CDR1 is MGHRA and CDR2 YSYEKL. The CDR3 reads CASSQGISYYGYTF.

This chain connects TRBV27 to TRBJ2-7; TCRdb calls TRBD1, which cannot be checked without DNA. Per the germline V gene, CDR1 is MNHEY and CDR2 is SMNVEV (reference sequence). The CDR3 spans 15 residues. This chain's CDR3 is CASSSVAGASYEQYF.

The chain employs TRBV5-6 and TRBJ2-3; checking the TCRdb D call of TRBD1 is not possible without DNA. The CDR3 totals 12 residues. Germline CDR1 and CDR2: SGHDT and YYEEEE. The CDR3 sequence: CASSRSGSTQYF.

The chain has TRBV10-3 and TRBJ2-1; absent DNA, TCRdb's TRBD1 call cannot be checked. The CDR3 covers 13 residues. The V gene's germline CDR1 is ENHRY and CDR2 SYGVKD. The CDR3: CAITEDRAREQFF.

The genes are TRBV7-8 and TRBJ2-7; checking the TCRdb D call of TRBD1 is not possible without DNA. This CDR3 contains 14 residues. The V gene's germline CDR1 is SGHVS and CDR2 FQNEAQ. The CDR3 here is CASSLEAPFYEQYF.

The chain links TRBV15 to TRBJ2-7; absent DNA, TCRdb's TRBD2 call cannot be checked. Germline assignment: CDR1 LNHNV and CDR2 YYDKDF (reference sequence). The CDR3 is 13 amino acids. CDR3: CATRMREGYEQYF.

The chain employs TRBV20-1 and TRBJ1-1; TCRdb's D call of TRBD1 is untestable without DNA. This CDR3 has 14 residues. The germline V gene has CDR1 DFQATT and CDR2 SNEGSKA (reference sequence). The CDR3 loop is CSARGTGGDTEAFF.

The chain links TRBV7-6 to TRBJ2-1; TCRdb designates TRBD1, a call that cannot be tested without DNA. Germline V gene sequence: CDR1 SGHVS, CDR2 FNYEAQ. CDR3 length: 16 amino acids. Here the CDR3 reads CASSSFSQGVYNEQFF.

This chain links TRBV7-9 with TRBJ1-2. The CDR3 length is 13 residues. The germline V gene has CDR1 SEHNR and CDR2 FQNEAQ (reference sequence). CDR3 region: CASSVTGLYGYTF.

This chain uses TRBV5-1 with TRBJ1-6; as DNA is missing, the TRBD1 call by TCRdb cannot be tested. Germline lookup yields CDR1 SGHRS and CDR2 YFSETQ. This CDR3 spans 16 amino acids. The CDR3 protein is CASSGLGVPGNSPLHF.

J is TRBJ1-6 and V is TRBV9; TCRdb designates TRBD1, a call that cannot be tested without DNA. CDR3 size: 13 residues. Germline V lookup: CDR1 SGDLS, CDR2 YYNGEE. The CDR3 loop reads CASSGGDNSPLHF.

J is TRBJ2-7 and V is TRBV21-1; no DNA is available, so the TRBD1 call from TCRdb remains unchecked. TRBV21-1 counts as a pseudogene. This CDR3 comprises 13 residues. CDR3 sequence reads: CASSKGRGVEQYF.

V is TRBV20-1 and J is TRBJ2-3; the TRBD2 assignment by TCRdb is unverifiable without DNA. This CDR3 contains 17 residues. The V gene's germline CDR1 is DFQATT and CDR2 SNEGSKA (reference sequence). The CDR3 here is CSARGPPDRAGTDTQYF.

The V gene is TRBV7-2, the J gene TRBJ1-1. The CDR3 sequence is 15 residues long. Germline CDR1 reads SGHTA; CDR2 reads FQGNSA. CDR3 region: CASSFLGSLNTEAFF.

This chain links TRBV29-1 with TRBJ2-7; TCRdb's D gene call, TRBD2, goes unchecked for lack of DNA. The CDR3 totals 15 residues. Looked up from germline, CDR1 is SQVTM and CDR2 is ANQGSEA. The CDR3 sequence: CSVELLAGGLYEQYF.

The CDR3 is CASSQVGSGEQLF. The chain uses TRBV14 and TRBJ2-1. The CDR3 consists of 13 residues. Germline values: CDR1 SGHDN, CDR2 FVKESK.

The genes are TRBV29-1 and TRBJ2-7; there is no DNA to check the TCRdb D call of TRBD1. Germline V gives CDR1 SQVTM, CDR2 ANQGSEA. The CDR3 sequence is 12 residues long. CDR3 protein: CSVSGPDVEQYF.

The gene calls are TRBV21-1 and TRBJ2-2; the TCRdb D gene call, TRBD1, has no DNA to confirm it. TRBV21-1 counts as a pseudogene. CDR3 length: 15 amino acids. The CDR3 spells CANTTPREYTGELFF.

V usage is TRBV27 and J usage is TRBJ2-3; TCRdb selects TRBD2, and the lack of DNA leaves this call unchecked. The CDR3 spans 13 residues. Germline assignment: CDR1 MNHEY and CDR2 SMNVEV (reference sequence). Here the CDR3 reads CASTLVGTDTQYF.

The chain couples TRBV5-1 to TRBJ2-1; TCRdb's D call of TRBD1 is untestable without DNA. Germline loops: CDR1 SGHRS, CDR2 YFSETQ. The CDR3 contains 15 residues. The chain's CDR3 is CASSSRQGVYNEQFF. Variable domain in full (rest from reference TRBV5-1 and TRBJ2-1): KAGVTQTPRYLIKTRGQQVTLSCSPISGHRSVSWYQQTPGQGLQFLFEYFSETQRNKGNFPGRFSGRQFSNSRSEMNVSTLELGDSALYLCASSSRQGVYNEQFFGPGTRLTVL.

The J gene is TRBJ1-5, the V gene TRBV28; lacking DNA, the TRBD1 call made by TCRdb goes unchecked. CDR1 and CDR2 (germline): MDHEN, SYDVKM. The CDR3 totals 16 residues. The CDR3 sequence is CASSLIRAGKGQPQHF.

V gene TRBV6-2 or TRBV6-3 combines with J gene TRBJ1-2. CDR3 length: 14 residues. Looked up from germline, CDR1 is MNHEY and CDR2 is SVGEGT. The CDR3 reads CASKPPGLNYGYTF.

The chain has TRBV7-9 and TRBJ1-1. This CDR3 region has 12 residues. Looked up from germline, CDR1 is SEHNR and CDR2 is FQNEAQ (reference sequence). CDR3 sequence reads: CASSSVSPEAFF.